One sample yielded the 27 T cell receptor beta chains listed below, sequenced in a study of shared clonotypes between healthy human individuals. The repertoire was sequenced with immunoSEQ multiplex PCR; TCRdb's copy has only in-frame clones and lacks some. The repertoire has about 2,500,000 clones, roughly nine tenths of them found once; the top ten carry 0.13% to 0.15%. The sequencing input was naive CD4+ T cells sorted from blood. The subset here: CD45RA+ positively selected. The receptors here all came from a man younger than 30 in good health.

J is TRBJ2-5 and V is TRBV6-6; 10 nucleotides agree with TRBD1. V lost 4 bases and J lost 5; bases outside the gene matches: 7. Germline V CDR1 and CDR2: MNHNY, SVGAGI (reference sequence). The CDR3 sequence is 15 residues long. CDR3 protein: CASSSRQGASETQYF. In DNA form, the CDR3 reads TGTGCCAGCAGTTCCCGACAGGGGGCATCCGAGACCCAGTACTTC.

The chain recombines TRBV7-2 with TRBJ2-7, with D possibly TRBD1 on 6 matching bases. This CDR3 contains 17 residues. Between the trimmed V and J ends, which lost 0 bases and 3 bases, there was a span of 18 bases. Germline CDR1 reads SGHTA; CDR2 reads FQGNSA. CDR3 coding DNA: TGTGCCAGCAGCTTAGCAGTCCTCGGACAGCCTAGCTACGAGCAGTACTTC. Translation gives CASSLAVLGQPSYEQYF.

The V and J genes are TRBV2 and TRBJ2-3; 8 bases align to TRBD2. Germline CDR1 is SNHLY and CDR2 is FYNNEI. The CDR3 is 12 amino acids. Trimming cost V 4 bases and J 15 bases; bases outside gene matches: 9. The CDR3, as DNA: TGTGCCAGCAGTGGGGAAGCGGGGGCAGATTATTTT. Translation: CASSGEAGADYF.

The chain has TRBV28 and TRBJ2-3; no clear D. Germline V gene lookup returns CDR1 MDHEN and CDR2 SYDVKM. V dropped 8 bases and J dropped 2 bases, with 11 bases sitting between them. The CDR3 extends over 13 amino acids. CDR3 nucleotide sequence: TGTGCCAGCCTCGAAGACCCCACAGATACGCAGTATTTT. Amino acid sequence: CASLEDPTDTQYF.

The V and J genes are TRBV11-3 and TRBJ2-2; perhaps TRBD2 as D (6 bases). Germline V CDR1 and CDR2: SGHNT, YENEEA. V lost 4 bases, J lost 5 bases, and 11 bases lay in between. The CDR3 spans 14 residues. The CDR3 coding sequence is TGTGCCAGCAGCTCGGACGGAGGGACCGGGGAGCTGTTTTTT. It encodes CASSSDGGTGELFF.

V gene TRBV9 combines with J gene TRBJ2-7; D is perhaps TRBD1 (5 bases). This CDR3 has 16 amino acids. The germline gives CDR1 SGDLS, CDR2 YYNGEE. V shed 3 bases and J shed 3 bases, with 19 bases lying between them. The CDR3 loop reads CASSGVGATGIYEQYF. In DNA, the CDR3 is TGTGCCAGCAGCGGCGTAGGTGCAACAGGCATCTACGAGCAGTACTTC. The full variable domain, in which reference TRBV9 and TRBJ2-7 provide the parts outside the CDR3, is DSGVTQTPKHLITATGQRVTLRCSPRSGDLSVYWYQQSLDQGLQFLIQYYNGEERAKGNILERFSAQQFPDLHSELNLSSLELGDSALYFCASSGVGATGIYEQYFGPGTRLTVT.

The chain carries TRBV7-9 and TRBJ2-1; no clear D gene. Trimming took 7 bases from V and 7 from J, leaving 11 bases between them. In germline, CDR1 is SEHNR, CDR2 FQNEAQ (reference sequence). The CDR3 covers 12 residues. In DNA form, the CDR3 reads TGTGCCAGCAACCCAGCAAGTAATGAGCAGTTCTTC. It specifies CASNPASNEQFF.

The chain has TRBV18 and TRBJ2-7, with D perhaps TRBD2 (5 bases). With 2 bases removed from V and 5 bases from J, the gap between germline ends came to 10 bases. The CDR3 length is 13 residues. Germline assignment: CDR1 KGHSH and CDR2 LQKENI. This CDR3 is CASSPGGSHEQYF. CDR3 nucleotide sequence: TGTGCCAGCTCACCAGGTGGGAGTCACGAGCAGTACTTC.

The chain couples TRBV6-5 to TRBJ2-3; TRBD2 matches at 11 bases. The V segment lost 4 bases and the J segment 14 bases; nucleotides outside the gene matches: 11. CDR3 size: 14 residues. Germline assignment: CDR1 MNHEY and CDR2 SVGAGI. The CDR3 bases are TGTGCCAGCAGTTCTAGGACTAGCGGGCCCACGTGGTATTTT. Translating gives CASSSRTSGPTWYF.

This chain connects TRBV6-5 to TRBJ1-3; the match to TRBD1 covers 10 bases. The V gene end was trimmed by 6 bases and the J gene end by 3 bases; junction bases not matched to a gene: 5. The germline V gene encodes CDR1 MNHEY and CDR2 SVGAGI. The CDR3 is made up of 15 amino acids. The CDR3 coding sequence is TGTGCCAGCAGACGACAGGGGGCTGGTGGAAACACCATATATTTT. Protein: CASRRQGAGGNTIYF.

The chain employs TRBV19 and TRBJ1-5; D unresolved. CDR3 length equals 15 residues. Per germline, CDR1 LNHDA and CDR2 SQIVND (reference sequence). With 2 bases removed from V and 1 base from J, the gap between germline ends came to 9 bases. The CDR3 loop is CASSISSGSNQPQHF. In nucleotides, the CDR3 is TGTGCCAGTAGTATATCCAGTGGGAGCAATCAGCCCCAGCATTTT.

The chain is built from TRBV30 and TRBJ2-1; TRBD1 aligns across 7 bases. J gave up 7 bases and V 0 bases, and 6 bases lay outside the gene matches. Germline CDR1 GTSNPN, CDR2 SVGIG (reference sequence). This CDR3 has 14 amino acids. CDR3 amino acids: CAWSVTGVWNEQFF. DNA for the CDR3: TGTGCCTGGAGTGTAACAGGGGTTTGGAATGAGCAGTTCTTC.

The chain is built from TRBV29-1 and TRBJ1-2, with TRBD1 as a possible D gene (5 bases). The CDR3 covers 11 residues. With 5 bases removed from V and 4 bases from J, the gap between germline ends came to 8 bases. Germline-derived CDR1 and CDR2 are SQVTM and ANQGSEA. The CDR3 DNA follows: TGCAGCGTTCAGGACACCTATGGCTACACCTTC. Its translation: CSVQDTYGYTF.

This clone is a singleton in its sample. The V call is TRBV10-3, the J call TRBJ1-2; D possibly corresponds to TRBD1 (5 bases). This CDR3 is 13 amino acids long. Trimming shortened V by 11 bases and J by 0 bases, and 13 bases separated the two germline ends. The germline V gene has CDR1 ENHRY and CDR2 SYGVKD. Here the CDR3 DNA reads TGTGCCGCCTCCGGGGGGGCTAACTATGGCTACACCTTC. Its translation is CAASGGANYGYTF.

The V call is TRBV7-9, the J call TRBJ1-1, with D maybe TRBD1 (6 bases). The CDR3 covers 13 residues. CDR1 SEHNR and CDR2 FQNEAQ come from the germline V gene (reference sequence). Trimming cost V 5 bases and J 10 bases, with 17 bases left between them. CDR3: CASSTRPGDRAFF. The CDR3 DNA follows: TGTGCCAGCAGCACCCGACCAGGGGATCGAGCTTTCTTT.

The chain has TRBV19 and TRBJ1-2, with 11 bases that match TRBD1. V lost 5 bases to trimming and J lost 8 bases; unmatched junction nucleotides: 10. This CDR3 has 15 residues. Per the germline V gene, CDR1 is LNHDA and CDR2 is SQIVND (reference sequence). The DNA for the CDR3 is TGTGCCAGTAGTCTAAGGGACAGGGGGATAGGCGGCTACACCTTC. It translates to CASSLRDRGIGGYTF.

The chain uses TRBV4-3 and TRBJ2-5; D is uncertain. This CDR3 has 15 amino acids. Germline V gene data show CDR1 as LGHNA and CDR2 as YSLEER. Trimming took off 0 bases at V and 5 bases at J, with 13 bases between the two ends. The CDR3 is CASSQDRQPRETQYF. CDR3 DNA sequence: TGCGCCAGCAGCCAAGATCGGCAGCCTCGTGAGACCCAGTACTTC.

The chain couples TRBV4-3 to TRBJ2-1; TRBD2 is a possible D gene (5 bases). CDR3 length: 15 amino acids. Trimming removed 1 base from V and 4 bases from J, with 11 bases in between. Germline V gene data show CDR1 as LGHNA and CDR2 as YSLEER. CDR3 protein: CASSQVMPGYNEQFF. CDR3 DNA sequence: TGCGCCAGCAGCCAAGTCATGCCGGGGTACAATGAGCAGTTCTTC.

This sequence joins TRBV6-1 and TRBJ1-5; D not certain. This CDR3 has 13 residues. With 7 bases removed from V and 3 bases from J, the gap between germline ends came to 10 bases. Germline V gene data show CDR1 as MNHNS and CDR2 as SASEGT. CDR3 amino acids: CASKVDVNQPQHF. CDR3 bases: TGTGCCAGCAAAGTGGATGTCAATCAGCCCCAGCATTTT.

The chain has TRBV5-1 and TRBJ1-2, with TRBD1 matching over 9 bases. J lost 5 bases, V lost 7 bases, and 9 bases had no gene match. Germline CDR1 SGHRS, CDR2 YFSETQ. CDR3 size: 14 residues. The DNA of the CDR3 is TGCGCCAGCGATTACGAGGGACAGGGTTATGGCTACACCTTC. This sequence encodes CASDYEGQGYGYTF.

The chain couples TRBV6-5 to TRBJ2-7; no clear D gene. V lost 5 bases and J lost 0, with 14 bases in between. Germline V CDR1 and CDR2: MNHEY, SVGAGI. This CDR3 is 15 amino acids long. This CDR3 reads CASSTQSAVSYEQYF. The CDR3 region has the DNA TGTGCCAGCAGTACCCAGAGCGCCGTCTCCTACGAGCAGTACTTC.

The rearrangement links TRBV6-6 to TRBJ1-1; the D gene is possibly TRBD1 (5 bases). Germline-derived CDR1 and CDR2 are MNHNY and SVGAGI (reference sequence). CDR3 size: 12 residues. V was clipped by 10 bases and J by 6 bases, with 15 bases between them. The CDR3 DNA sequence: TGTGCCACCCTTTCAGGGAGCGCTGAAGCTTTCTTT. Translation: CATLSGSAEAFF.

In this sample, this clone turned up once. The chain recombines TRBV5-1 with TRBJ2-1, with D tentatively TRBD1 (6 bases). V shed 4 bases and J shed 6 bases, with 11 bases lying between them. Per germline, CDR1 SGHRS and CDR2 YFSETQ. The CDR3 spans 13 residues. The CDR3 nucleotides read TGCGCCAGCAGCCTGGGGGCCGTCAATGAGCAGTTCTTC. Translating gives CASSLGAVNEQFF. The variable domain in full, completed from reference TRBV5-1 and TRBJ2-1, reads KAGVTQTPRYLIKTRGQQVTLSCSPISGHRSVSWYQQTPGQGLQFLFEYFSETQRNKGNFPGRFSGRQFSNSRSEMNVSTLELGDSALYLCASSLGAVNEQFFGPGTRLTVL.

Of note for this clone: Additional DNA sequences in this sample encode the identical CDR3. V and J are TRBV11-2 and TRBJ2-7; D ambiguous. CDR3 length equals 13 residues. V lost 0 bases, J lost 3 bases, and 6 bases lay in between. Per the germline V gene, CDR1 is SGHAT and CDR2 is FQNNGV. The CDR3 reads CASSLDTYYEQYF. As DNA, the CDR3 is TGTGCCAGCAGCTTAGACACCTACTACGAGCAGTACTTC.

This clone has just a few counts. The J gene is TRBJ1-6, the V gene TRBV11-1, with a possible D match to TRBD1 (5 bases). Germline lookup yields CDR1 SGHAT and CDR2 FQDESV (reference sequence). Deletions cut 3 bases from V and 9 bases from J, with 9 bases between. The CDR3 has 13 amino acids. The CDR3 DNA sequence: TGTGCCAGCAGCTTGGCGGGGACTTCACCCCTCCACTTT. This sequence encodes CASSLAGTSPLHF.

J is TRBJ2-2 and V is TRBV10-3, with D perhaps TRBD2 (6 bases). Germline V gene data show CDR1 as ENHRY and CDR2 as SYGVKD. The ends were cut back, 3 bases at V and 0 bases at J, with 11 bases in the middle. The CDR3 covers 16 residues. CDR3 DNA: TGTGCCATCAGTGACGGGGCGGGGCCGAACACCGGGGAGCTGTTTTTT. Translating it yields CAISDGAGPNTGELFF.

V usage is TRBV6-1 and J usage is TRBJ2-7; 7 positions agree with TRBD1. The germline V gene has CDR1 MNHNS and CDR2 SASEGT. J gave up 0 bases and V 6 bases, and 5 bases lay outside the gene matches. This CDR3 is 14 amino acids long. The CDR3 is CASRQQGSSYEQYF. CDR3 bases: TGTGCCAGCAGACAACAGGGGTCCTCCTACGAGCAGTACTTC.